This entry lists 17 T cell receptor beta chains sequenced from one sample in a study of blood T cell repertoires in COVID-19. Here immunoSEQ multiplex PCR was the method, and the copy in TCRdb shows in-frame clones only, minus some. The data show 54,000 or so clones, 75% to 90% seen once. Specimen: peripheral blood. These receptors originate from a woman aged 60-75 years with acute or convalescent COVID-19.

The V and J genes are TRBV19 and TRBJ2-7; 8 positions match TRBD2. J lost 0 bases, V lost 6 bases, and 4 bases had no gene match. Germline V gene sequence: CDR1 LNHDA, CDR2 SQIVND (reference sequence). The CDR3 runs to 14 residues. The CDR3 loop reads CASRVSGDSYEQYF. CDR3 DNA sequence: TGTGCCAGTAGGGTTAGCGGGGACTCCTACGAGCAGTACTTC. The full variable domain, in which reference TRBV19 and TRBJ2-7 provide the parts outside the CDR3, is DGGITQSPKYLFRKEGQNVTLSCEQNLNHDAMYWYRQDPGQGLRLIYYSQIVNDFQKGDIAEGYSVSREKKESFPLTVTSAQKNPTAFYLCASRVSGDSYEQYFGPGTRLTVT.

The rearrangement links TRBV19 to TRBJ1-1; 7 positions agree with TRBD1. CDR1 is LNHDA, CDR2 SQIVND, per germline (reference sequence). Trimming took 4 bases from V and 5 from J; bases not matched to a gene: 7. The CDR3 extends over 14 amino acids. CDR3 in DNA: TGTGCCAGTAGTACCCCGGCAGGGGGGACTGAAGCTTTCTTT. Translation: CASSTPAGGTEAFF.

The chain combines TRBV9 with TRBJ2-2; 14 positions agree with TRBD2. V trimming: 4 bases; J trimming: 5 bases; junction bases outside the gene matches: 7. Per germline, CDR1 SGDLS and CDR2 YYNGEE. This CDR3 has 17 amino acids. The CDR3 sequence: CASSSRTSGRFTGELFF. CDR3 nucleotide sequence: TGTGCCAGCAGCTCCCGGACTAGCGGGAGGTTTACCGGGGAGCTGTTTTTT. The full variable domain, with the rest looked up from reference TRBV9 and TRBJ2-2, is DSGVTQTPKHLITATGQRVTLRCSPRSGDLSVYWYQQSLDQGLQFLIQYYNGEERAKGNILERFSAQQFPDLHSELNLSSLELGDSALYFCASSSRTSGRFTGELFFGEGSRLTVL.

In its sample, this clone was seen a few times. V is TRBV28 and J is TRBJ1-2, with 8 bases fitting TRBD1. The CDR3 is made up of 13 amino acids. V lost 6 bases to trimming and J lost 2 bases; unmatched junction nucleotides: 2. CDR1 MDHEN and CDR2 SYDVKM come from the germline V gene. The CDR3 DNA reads TGTGCCAGCAGGGACAGGGCCAACTATGGCTACACCTTC. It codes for CASRDRANYGYTF.

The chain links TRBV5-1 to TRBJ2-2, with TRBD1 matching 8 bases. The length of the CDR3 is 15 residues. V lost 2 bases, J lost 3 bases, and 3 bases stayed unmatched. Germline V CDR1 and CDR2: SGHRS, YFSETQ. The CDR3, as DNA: TGCGCCAGCAGCTTAGGGACAGGTGACACCGGGGAGCTGTTTTTT. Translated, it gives CASSLGTGDTGELFF.

CDR3 nucleotide sequence: TGTGCCAGCAGCGAACTAGCGGGAGCGCACGGGGAGCTGTTTTTT. Its protein is CASSELAGAHGELFF. The chain carries TRBV7-3 and TRBJ2-2, with 11 nucleotides matching TRBD2. V gave up 5 bases and J gave up 7 bases; unmatched junction bases: 6. Germline CDR1 reads SGHTA; CDR2 reads FQGTGA. The length of the CDR3 is 15 residues. Supplemented by reference TRBV7-3 and TRBJ2-2, the full variable domain reads GAGVSQTPSNKVTEKGKYVELRCDPISGHTALYWYRQSLGQGPEFLIYFQGTGAADDSGLPNDRFFAVRPEGSVSTLKIQRTERGDSAVYLCASSELAGAHGELFFGEGSRLTVL.

The CDR3 here is CASRLLAGGTRNTGELFF. The CDR3 nucleotides are TGTGCCAGCAGGCTACTAGCGGGGGGCACGCGGAACACCGGGGAGCTGTTTTTT. The chain employs TRBV5-6 and TRBJ2-2; 12 bases map to TRBD2. The CDR3 sequence is 18 residues long. Germline V gene lookup returns CDR1 SGHDT and CDR2 YYEEEE. Trimming at V came to 5 bases and at J to 1 base, leaving 9 bases not matched to a gene.

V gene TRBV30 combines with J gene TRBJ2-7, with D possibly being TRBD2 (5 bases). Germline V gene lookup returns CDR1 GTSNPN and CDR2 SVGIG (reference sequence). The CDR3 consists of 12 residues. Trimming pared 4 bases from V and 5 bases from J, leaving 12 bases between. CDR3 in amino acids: CAWTHAGDEQYF. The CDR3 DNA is TGTGCCTGGACGCACGCCGGGGACGAGCAGTACTTC.

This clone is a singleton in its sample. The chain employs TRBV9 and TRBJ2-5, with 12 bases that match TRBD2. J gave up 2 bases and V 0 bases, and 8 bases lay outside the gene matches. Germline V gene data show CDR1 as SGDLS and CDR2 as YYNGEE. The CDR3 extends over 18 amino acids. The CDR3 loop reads CASSVGTSGTPLQETQYF. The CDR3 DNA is TGTGCCAGCAGCGTAGGGACTAGCGGGACGCCCTTACAAGAGACCCAGTACTTC.

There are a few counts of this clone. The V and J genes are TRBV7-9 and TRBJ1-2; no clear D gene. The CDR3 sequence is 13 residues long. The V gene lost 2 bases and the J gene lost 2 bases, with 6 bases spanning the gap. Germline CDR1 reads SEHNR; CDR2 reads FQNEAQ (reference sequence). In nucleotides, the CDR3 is TGTGCCAGCAGCTTAAGCCGGAACTATGGCTACACCTTC. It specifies CASSLSRNYGYTF.

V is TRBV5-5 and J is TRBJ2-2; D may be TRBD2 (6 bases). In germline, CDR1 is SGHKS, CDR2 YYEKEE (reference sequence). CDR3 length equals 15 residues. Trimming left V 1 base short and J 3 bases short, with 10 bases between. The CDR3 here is CASSLSSVDTGELFF. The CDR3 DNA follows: TGTGCCAGCAGCTTGTCTAGCGTGGACACCGGGGAGCTGTTTTTT.

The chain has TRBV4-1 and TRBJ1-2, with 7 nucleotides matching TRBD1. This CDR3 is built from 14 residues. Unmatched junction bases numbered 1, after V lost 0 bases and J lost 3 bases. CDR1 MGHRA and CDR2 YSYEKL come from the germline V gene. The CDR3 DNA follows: TGCGCCAGCAGCCAAGATGGGACAGACTATGGCTACACCTTC. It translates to CASSQDGTDYGYTF.

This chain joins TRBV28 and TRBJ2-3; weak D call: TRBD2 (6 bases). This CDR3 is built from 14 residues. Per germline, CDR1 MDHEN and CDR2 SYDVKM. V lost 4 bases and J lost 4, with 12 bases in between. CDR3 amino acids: CASSSSGSADTQYF. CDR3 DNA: TGTGCCAGCAGTTCCTCCGGGAGCGCAGATACGCAGTATTTT.

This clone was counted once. CDR3 nucleotides: TGTGCCATCAGTGATAGCGGTGGGGGTGGTCAGCCCCAGCATTTT. Translated: CAISDSGGGGQPQHF. The gene calls are TRBV10-3 and TRBJ1-5; TRBD1 might be the D (5 bases). V lost 3 bases, J lost 6 bases, and 15 bases lay in between. The CDR3 is 15 amino acids. CDR1 is ENHRY, CDR2 SYGVKD, per germline.

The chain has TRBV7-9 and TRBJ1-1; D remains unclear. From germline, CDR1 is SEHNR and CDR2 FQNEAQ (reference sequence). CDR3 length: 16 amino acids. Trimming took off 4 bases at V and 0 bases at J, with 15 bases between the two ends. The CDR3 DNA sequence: TGTGCCAGCAGCTCCCCACGACTGGATATGAACACTGAAGCTTTCTTT. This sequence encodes CASSSPRLDMNTEAFF.

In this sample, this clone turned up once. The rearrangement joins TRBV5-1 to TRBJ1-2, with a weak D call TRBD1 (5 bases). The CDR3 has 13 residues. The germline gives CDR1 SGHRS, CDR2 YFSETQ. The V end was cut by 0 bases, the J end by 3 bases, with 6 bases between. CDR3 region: CASSLAGDYGYTF. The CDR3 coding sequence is TGCGCCAGCAGCTTGGCGGGGGACTATGGCTACACCTTC.

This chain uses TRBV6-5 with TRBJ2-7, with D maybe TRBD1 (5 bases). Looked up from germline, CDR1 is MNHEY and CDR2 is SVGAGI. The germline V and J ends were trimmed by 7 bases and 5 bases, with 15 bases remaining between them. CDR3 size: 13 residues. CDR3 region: CASTDSKAHEQYF. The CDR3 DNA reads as TGTGCCAGCACCGACAGTAAAGCCCACGAGCAGTACTTC.